This TCR beta chain is from a study of technical replicates of blood from a handful of donors. Losses at the gene ends were 5 bases for V and 0 bases for J; bases not matched to a gene: 6. CDR3 length: 16 amino acids. Germline-derived CDR1 and CDR2 are LNHDA and SQIVND (reference sequence). Using immunoSEQ multiplex PCR, the repertoire was profiled, and TCRdb retains in-frame clones only, with some absent. The data contain tens of thousands of clones, 75% to 95% of them singletons. This clonotype was obtained from a human donor in good health. Some clones in this sample may be carry-over from other donors' samples. Sequencing was done on a sample of T cells isolated from PBMCs. V usage is TRBV19 and J usage is TRBJ2-1; 8 bases map to TRBD2. The CDR3 reads CASSALLADSYNEQFF. The CDR3 nucleotides read TGTGCCAGTAGTGCCTTACTAGCGGACTCCTACAATGAGCAGTTCTTC.